This TCR beta chain was observed in a study of T cells after yellow fever vaccination. For the study at large: Preparing low-cell-number fractions relied on SMART-Seq v4 Ultra Low Input.

TCRdb itself ran the 5' RACE reads through MiXCR, one entry per CDR3 protein. The sample has a few hundred thousand distinct CDR3 sequences; approximately 3.8% are singletons. The CDR3 length is 15 residues. The ends were cut back, 4 bases at V and 5 bases at J, with 17 bases in the middle. CDR1 and CDR2 (germline): KGHSH, LQKENI. This clonotype came up a few times. The V gene is TRBV18, the J gene TRBJ1-2, with a possible D match to TRBD1 (6 bases). The sequence was collected from a man aged 18 to 35 who received the YFV17D yellow fever vaccine. Sample: PBMCs, taken 15 days after the yellow fever booster vaccination. This chain's CDR3 is CASSLFDGQLYGYTF. CDR3 nucleotide sequence: TGTGCCAGCTCACTATTCGACGGACAGCTATATGGCTACACCTTC.